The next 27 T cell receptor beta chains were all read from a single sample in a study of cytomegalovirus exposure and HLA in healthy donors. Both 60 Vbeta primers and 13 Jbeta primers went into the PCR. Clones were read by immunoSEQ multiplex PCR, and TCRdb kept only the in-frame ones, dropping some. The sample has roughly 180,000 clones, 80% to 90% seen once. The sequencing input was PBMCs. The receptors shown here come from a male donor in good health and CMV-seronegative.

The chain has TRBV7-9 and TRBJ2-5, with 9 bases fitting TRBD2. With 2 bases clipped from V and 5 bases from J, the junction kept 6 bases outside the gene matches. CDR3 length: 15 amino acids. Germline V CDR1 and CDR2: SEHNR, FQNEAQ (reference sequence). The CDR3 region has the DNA TGTGCCAGCAGCTTAAGGGCGGGGGGGCCCGAGACCCAGTACTTC. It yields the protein CASSLRAGGPETQYF.

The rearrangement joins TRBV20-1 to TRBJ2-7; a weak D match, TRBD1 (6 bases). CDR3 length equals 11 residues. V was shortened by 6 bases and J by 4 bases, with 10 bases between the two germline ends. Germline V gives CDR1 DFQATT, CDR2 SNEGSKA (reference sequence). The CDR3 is CSAGTLYEQYF. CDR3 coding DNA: TGCAGTGCAGGGACATTATACGAGCAGTACTTC.

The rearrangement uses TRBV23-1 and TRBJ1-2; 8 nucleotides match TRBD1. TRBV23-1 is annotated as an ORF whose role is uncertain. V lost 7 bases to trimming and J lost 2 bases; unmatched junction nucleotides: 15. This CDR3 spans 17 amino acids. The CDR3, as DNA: TGCGCCAGCAAACAGGGGGAGGACGGCAGGGTAAACTATGGCTACACCTTC. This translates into CASKQGEDGRVNYGYTF.

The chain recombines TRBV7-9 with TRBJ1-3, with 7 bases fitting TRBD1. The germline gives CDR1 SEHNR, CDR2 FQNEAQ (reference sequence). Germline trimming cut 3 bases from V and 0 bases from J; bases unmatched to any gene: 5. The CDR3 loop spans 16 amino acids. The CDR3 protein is CASSFTGANSGNTIYF. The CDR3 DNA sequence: TGTGCCAGCAGCTTTACAGGGGCCAACTCTGGAAACACCATATATTTT.

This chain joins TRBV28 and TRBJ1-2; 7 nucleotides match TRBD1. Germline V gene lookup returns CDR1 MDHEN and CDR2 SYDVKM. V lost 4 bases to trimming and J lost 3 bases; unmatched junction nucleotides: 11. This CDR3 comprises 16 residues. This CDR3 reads CASSSVHTGQDYGYTF. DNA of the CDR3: TGTGCCAGCAGTTCCGTCCATACCGGACAGGACTATGGCTACACCTTC.

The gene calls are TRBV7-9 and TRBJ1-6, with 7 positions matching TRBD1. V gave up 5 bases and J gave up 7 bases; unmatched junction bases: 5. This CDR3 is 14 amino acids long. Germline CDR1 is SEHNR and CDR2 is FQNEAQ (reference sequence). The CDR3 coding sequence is TGTGCCAGCAGCATGACAGGGTACAATTCACCCCTCCACTTT. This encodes CASSMTGYNSPLHF.

The CDR3 sequence is CSVETGNGGYTF. The CDR3 DNA is TGCAGCGTTGAAACAGGGAATGGTGGCTACACCTTC. This sequence joins TRBV29-1 and TRBJ1-2; a possible D gene is TRBD1 (6 bases). The CDR3 length is 12 residues. Germline assignment: CDR1 SQVTM and CDR2 ANQGSEA. V was trimmed by 2 bases and J by 7 bases, leaving 11 bases between them.

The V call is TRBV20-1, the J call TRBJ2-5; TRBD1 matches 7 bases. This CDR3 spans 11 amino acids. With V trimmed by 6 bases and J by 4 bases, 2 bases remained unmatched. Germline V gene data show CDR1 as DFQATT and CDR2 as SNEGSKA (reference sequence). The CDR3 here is CSAQGTETQYF. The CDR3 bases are TGCAGTGCACAGGGGACAGAGACCCAGTACTTC.

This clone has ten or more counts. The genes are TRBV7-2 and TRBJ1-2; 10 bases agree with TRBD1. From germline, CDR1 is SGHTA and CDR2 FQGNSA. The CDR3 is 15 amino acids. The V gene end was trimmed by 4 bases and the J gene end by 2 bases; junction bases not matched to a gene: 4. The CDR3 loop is CASSSRQGANYGYTF. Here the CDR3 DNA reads TGTGCCAGCAGCTCTAGACAGGGGGCGAACTATGGCTACACCTTC.

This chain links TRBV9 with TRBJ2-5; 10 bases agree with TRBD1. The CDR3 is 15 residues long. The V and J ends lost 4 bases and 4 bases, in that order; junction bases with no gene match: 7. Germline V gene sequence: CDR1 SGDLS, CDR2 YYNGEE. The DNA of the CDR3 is TGTGCCAGCAGCCCCCGGACAGGGGGGGGAGAGACCCAGTACTTC. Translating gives CASSPRTGGGETQYF.

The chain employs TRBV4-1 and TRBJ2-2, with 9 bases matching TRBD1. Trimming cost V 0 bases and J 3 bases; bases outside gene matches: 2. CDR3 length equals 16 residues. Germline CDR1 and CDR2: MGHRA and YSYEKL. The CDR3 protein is CASSQDWDRDTGELFF. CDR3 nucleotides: TGCGCCAGCAGCCAAGACTGGGACAGGGACACCGGGGAGCTGTTTTTT.

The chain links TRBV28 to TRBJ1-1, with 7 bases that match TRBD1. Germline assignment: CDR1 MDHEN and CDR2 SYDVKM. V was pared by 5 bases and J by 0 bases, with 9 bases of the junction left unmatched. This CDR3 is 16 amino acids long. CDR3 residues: CASSIQGRLMNTEAFF. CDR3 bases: TGTGCCAGCAGTATACAGGGGCGCCTTATGAACACTGAAGCTTTCTTT.

CDR3 in amino acids: CASSLGGLADTQYF. CDR3 nucleotide sequence: TGTGCCAGCAGCTTGGGCGGGTTAGCAGATACGCAGTATTTT. V gene TRBV7-2 combines with J gene TRBJ2-3, with D possibly being TRBD2 (5 bases). Germline V gives CDR1 SGHTA, CDR2 FQGNSA. Trimming removed 3 bases at V and 4 bases at J, with 11 bases between. There are 14 residues in the CDR3.

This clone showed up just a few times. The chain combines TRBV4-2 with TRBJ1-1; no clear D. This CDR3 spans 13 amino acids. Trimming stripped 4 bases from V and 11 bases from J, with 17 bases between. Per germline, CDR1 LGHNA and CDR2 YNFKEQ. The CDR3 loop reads CASSLLSTNEAFF. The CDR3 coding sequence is TGTGCCAGCAGCCTACTATCCACCAATGAGGCTTTCTTT.

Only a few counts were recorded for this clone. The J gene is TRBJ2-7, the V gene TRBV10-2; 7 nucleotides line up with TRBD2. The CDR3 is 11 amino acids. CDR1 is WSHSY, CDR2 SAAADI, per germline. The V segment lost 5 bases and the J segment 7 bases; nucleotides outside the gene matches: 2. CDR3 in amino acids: CASSQAGEQYF. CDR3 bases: TGCGCCAGCAGTCAAGCGGGAGAGCAGTACTTC.

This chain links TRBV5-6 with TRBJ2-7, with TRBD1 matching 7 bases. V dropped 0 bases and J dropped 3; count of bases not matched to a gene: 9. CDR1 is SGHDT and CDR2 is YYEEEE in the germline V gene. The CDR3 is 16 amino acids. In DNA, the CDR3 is TGTGCCAGCAGCTTGGAGGGGACAGTTAACCTCTACGAGCAGTACTTC. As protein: CASSLEGTVNLYEQYF.

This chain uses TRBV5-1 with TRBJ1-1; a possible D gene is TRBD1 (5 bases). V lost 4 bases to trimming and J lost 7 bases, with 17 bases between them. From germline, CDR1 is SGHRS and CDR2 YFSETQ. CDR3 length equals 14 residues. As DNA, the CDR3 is TGCGCCAGCAGCATGGGGGATGGGGCACGTGAAGCTTTCTTT. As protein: CASSMGDGAREAFF. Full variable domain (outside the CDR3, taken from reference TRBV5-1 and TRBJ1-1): KAGVTQTPRYLIKTRGQQVTLSCSPISGHRSVSWYQQTPGQGLQFLFEYFSETQRNKGNFPGRFSGRQFSNSRSEMNVSTLELGDSALYLCASSMGDGAREAFFGQGTRLTVV.

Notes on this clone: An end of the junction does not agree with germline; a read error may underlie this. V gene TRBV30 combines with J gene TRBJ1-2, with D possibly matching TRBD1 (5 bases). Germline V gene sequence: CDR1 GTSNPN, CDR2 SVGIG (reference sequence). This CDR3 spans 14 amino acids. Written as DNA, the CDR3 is TGTGCCTGGAGTCAAGGAGGGGAAGACTATGGCTACCCCTTC. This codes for CAWSQGGEDYGYPF.

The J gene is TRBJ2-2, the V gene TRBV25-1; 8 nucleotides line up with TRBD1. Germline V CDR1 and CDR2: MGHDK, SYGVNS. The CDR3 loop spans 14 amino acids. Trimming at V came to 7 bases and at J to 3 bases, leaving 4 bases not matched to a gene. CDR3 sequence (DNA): TGTGCCAGCAAGACAGGGGCGGACACCGGGGAGCTGTTTTTT. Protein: CASKTGADTGELFF.

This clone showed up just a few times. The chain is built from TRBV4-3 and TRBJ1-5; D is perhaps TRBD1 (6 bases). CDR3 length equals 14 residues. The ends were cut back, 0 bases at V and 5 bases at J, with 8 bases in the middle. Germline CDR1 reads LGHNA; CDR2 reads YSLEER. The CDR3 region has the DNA TGCGCCAGCAGCCAAGAAGGGGGGGATCAGCCCCAGCATTTT. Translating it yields CASSQEGGDQPQHF.

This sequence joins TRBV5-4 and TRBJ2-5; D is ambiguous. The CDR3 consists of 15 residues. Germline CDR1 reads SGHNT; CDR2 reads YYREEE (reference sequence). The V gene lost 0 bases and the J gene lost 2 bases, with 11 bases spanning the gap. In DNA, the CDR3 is TGTGCCAGCAGCTTGGGTGGTGACTTACAAGAGACCCAGTACTTC. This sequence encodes CASSLGGDLQETQYF. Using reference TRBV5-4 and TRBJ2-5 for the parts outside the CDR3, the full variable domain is ETGVTQSPTHLIKTRGQQVTLRCSSQSGHNTVSWYQQALGQGPQFIFQYYREEENGRGNFPPRFSGLQFPNYSSELNVNALELDDSALYLCASSLGGDLQETQYFGPGTRLLVL.

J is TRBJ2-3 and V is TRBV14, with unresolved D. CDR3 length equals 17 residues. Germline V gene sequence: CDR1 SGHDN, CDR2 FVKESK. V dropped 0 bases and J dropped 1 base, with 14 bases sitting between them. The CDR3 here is CASSQDWLDDRTDTQYF. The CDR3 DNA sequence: TGTGCCAGCAGCCAAGATTGGCTAGACGACCGCACAGATACGCAGTATTTT. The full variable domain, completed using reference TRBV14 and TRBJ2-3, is EAGVTQFPSHSVIEKGQTVTLRCDPISGHDNLYWYRRVMGKEIKFLLHFVKESKQDESGMPNNRFLAERTGGTYSTLKVQPAELEDSGVYFCASSQDWLDDRTDTQYFGPGTRLTVL.

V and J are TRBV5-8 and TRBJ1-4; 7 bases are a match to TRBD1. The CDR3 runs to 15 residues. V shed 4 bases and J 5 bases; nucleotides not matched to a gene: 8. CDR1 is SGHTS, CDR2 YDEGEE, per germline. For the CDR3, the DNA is TGTGCCAGCAGCCTGTGGACAGGAGTAAATGAAAAACTGTTTTTT. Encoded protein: CASSLWTGVNEKLFF. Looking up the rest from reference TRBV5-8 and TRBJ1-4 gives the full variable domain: EAGVTQSPTHLIKTRGQQATLRCSPISGHTSVYWYQQALGLGLQFLLWYDEGEERNRGNFPPRFSGRQFPNYSSELNVNALELEDSALYLCASSLWTGVNEKLFFGSGTQLSVL.

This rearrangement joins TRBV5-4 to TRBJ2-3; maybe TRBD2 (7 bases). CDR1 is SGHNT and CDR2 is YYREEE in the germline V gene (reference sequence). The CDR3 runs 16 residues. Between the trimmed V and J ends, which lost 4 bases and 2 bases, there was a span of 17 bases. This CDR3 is CASSQKRGQSTDTQYF. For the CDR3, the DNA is TGTGCCAGCAGCCAAAAGCGGGGACAATCCACAGATACGCAGTATTTT.

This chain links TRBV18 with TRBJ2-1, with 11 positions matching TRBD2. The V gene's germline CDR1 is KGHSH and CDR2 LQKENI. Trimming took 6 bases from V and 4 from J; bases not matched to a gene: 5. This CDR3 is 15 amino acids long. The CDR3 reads CASSLGTSGYNEQFF. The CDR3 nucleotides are TGTGCCAGCTCCCTAGGGACTAGCGGTTACAATGAGCAGTTCTTC.

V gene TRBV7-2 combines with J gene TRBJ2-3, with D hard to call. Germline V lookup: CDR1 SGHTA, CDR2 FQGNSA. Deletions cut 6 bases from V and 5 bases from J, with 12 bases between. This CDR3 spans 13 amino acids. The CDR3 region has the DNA TGTGCCAGCAGGGAAACTATACGAGATACGCAGTATTTT. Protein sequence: CASRETIRDTQYF.

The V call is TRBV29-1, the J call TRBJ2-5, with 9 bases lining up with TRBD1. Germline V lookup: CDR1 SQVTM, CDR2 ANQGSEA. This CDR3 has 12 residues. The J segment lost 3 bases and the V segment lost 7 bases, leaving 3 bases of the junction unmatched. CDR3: CSADRGKETQYF. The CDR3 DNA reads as TGCAGCGCCGACAGGGGGAAAGAGACCCAGTACTTC.